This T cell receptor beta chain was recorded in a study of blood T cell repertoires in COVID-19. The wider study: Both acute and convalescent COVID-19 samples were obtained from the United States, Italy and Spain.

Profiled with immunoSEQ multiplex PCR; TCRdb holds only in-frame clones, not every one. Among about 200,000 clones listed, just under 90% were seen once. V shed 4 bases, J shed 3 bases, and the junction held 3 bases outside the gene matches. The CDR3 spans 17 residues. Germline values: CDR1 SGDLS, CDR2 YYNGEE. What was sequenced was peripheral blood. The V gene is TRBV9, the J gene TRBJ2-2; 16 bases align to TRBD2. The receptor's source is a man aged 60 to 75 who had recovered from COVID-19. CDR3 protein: CASSQGLAGGYTGELFF. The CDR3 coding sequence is TGTGCCAGCAGCCAGGGACTAGCGGGAGGGTACACCGGGGAGCTGTTTTTT.